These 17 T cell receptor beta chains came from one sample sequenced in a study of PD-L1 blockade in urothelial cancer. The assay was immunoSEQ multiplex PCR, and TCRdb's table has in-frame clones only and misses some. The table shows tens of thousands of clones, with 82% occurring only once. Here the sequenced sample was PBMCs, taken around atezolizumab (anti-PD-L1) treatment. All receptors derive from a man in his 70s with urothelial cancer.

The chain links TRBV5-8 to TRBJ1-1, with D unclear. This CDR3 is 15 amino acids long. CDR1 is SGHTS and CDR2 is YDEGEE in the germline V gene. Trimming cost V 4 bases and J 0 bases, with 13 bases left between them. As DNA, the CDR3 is TGTGCCAGCAGCCTGGATACACTAATGAACACTGAAGCTTTCTTT. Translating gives CASSLDTLMNTEAFF.

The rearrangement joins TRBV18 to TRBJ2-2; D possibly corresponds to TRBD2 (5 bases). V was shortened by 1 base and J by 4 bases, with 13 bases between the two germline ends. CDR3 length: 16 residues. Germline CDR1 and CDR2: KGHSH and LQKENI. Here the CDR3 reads CASSPQSLRGTGELFF. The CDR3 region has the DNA TGTGCCAGCTCACCACAGAGTCTTCGGGGCACCGGGGAGCTGTTTTTT.

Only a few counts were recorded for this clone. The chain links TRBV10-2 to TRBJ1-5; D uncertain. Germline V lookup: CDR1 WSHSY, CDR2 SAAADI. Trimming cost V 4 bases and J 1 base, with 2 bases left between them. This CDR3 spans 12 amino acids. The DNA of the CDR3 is TGCGCCAGCAGTGTAAGCAATCAGCCCCAGCATTTT. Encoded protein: CASSVSNQPQHF.

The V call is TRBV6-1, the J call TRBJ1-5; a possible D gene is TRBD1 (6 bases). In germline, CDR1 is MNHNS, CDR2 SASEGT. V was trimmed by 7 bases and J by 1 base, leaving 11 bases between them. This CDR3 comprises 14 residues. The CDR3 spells CASIMGASNQPQHF. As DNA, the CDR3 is TGTGCCAGCATTATGGGGGCCAGCAATCAGCCCCAGCATTTT.

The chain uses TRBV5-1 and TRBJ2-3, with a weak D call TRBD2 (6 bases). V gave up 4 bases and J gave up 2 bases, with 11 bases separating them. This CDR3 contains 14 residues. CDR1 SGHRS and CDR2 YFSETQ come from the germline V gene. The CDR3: CASSRSGNTDTQYF. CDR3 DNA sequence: TGCGCCAGCAGCCGTAGCGGTAACACAGATACGCAGTATTTT.

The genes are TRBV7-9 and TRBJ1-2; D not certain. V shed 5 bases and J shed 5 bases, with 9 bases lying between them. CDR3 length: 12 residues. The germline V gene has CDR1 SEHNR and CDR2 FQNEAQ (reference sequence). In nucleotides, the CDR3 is TGTGCCAGCAGCACCTACAGTTATGGCTACACCTTC. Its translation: CASSTYSYGYTF.

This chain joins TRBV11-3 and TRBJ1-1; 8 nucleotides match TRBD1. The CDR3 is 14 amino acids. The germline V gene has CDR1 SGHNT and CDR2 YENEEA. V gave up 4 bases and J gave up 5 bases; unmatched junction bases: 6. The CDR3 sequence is CASSSQGAGTEAFF. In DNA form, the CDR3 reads TGTGCCAGCAGCTCCCAGGGGGCAGGTACTGAAGCTTTCTTT.

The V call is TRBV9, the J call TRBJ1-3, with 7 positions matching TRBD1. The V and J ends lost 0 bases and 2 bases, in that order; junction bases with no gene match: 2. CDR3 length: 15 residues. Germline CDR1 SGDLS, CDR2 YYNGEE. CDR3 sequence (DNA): TGTGCCAGCAGCGTAGGACAGGGACCTGGAAACACCATATATTTT. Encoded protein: CASSVGQGPGNTIYF. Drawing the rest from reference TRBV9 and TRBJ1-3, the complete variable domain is DSGVTQTPKHLITATGQRVTLRCSPRSGDLSVYWYQQSLDQGLQFLIQYYNGEERAKGNILERFSAQQFPDLHSELNLSSLELGDSALYFCASSVGQGPGNTIYFGEGSWLTVV.

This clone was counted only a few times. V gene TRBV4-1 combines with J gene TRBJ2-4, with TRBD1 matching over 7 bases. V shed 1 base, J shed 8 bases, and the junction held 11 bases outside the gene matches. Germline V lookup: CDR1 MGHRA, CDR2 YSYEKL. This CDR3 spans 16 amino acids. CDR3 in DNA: TGCGCCAGCAGCCAAGTTGGGACAGAGTCCGGGGACATTCAGTACTTC. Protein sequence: CASSQVGTESGDIQYF.

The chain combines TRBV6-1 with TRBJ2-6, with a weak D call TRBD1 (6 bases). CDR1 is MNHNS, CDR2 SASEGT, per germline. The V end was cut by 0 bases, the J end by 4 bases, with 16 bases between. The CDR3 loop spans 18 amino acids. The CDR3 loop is CASSEALVGTSGANVLTF. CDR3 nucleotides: TGTGCCAGCAGTGAAGCGCTCGTCGGGACATCCGGGGCCAACGTCCTGACTTTC.

This chain's CDR3 is CASSAGTPMNTEAFF. CDR3 DNA sequence: TGCGCCAGCAGCGCGGGAACACCTATGAACACTGAAGCTTTCTTT. The chain links TRBV5-1 to TRBJ1-1; D unclear. The CDR3 loop spans 15 amino acids. V lost 4 bases to trimming and J lost 0 bases, with 13 bases between them. The germline V gene has CDR1 SGHRS and CDR2 YFSETQ.

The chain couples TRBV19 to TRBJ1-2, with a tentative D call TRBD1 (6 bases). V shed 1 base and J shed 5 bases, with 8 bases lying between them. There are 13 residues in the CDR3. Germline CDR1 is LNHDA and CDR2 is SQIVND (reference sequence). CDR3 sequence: CASSIGQVYGYTF. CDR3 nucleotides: TGTGCCAGTAGTATAGGACAGGTTTATGGCTACACCTTC.

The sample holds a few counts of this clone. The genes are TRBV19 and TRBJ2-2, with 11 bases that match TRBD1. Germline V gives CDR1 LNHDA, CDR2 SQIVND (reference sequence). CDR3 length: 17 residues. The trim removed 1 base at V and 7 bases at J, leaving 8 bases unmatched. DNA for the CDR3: TGTGCCAGTAGTATAGGTCCGGGACAGGGGGATATCGGGGAGCTGTTTTTT. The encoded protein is CASSIGPGQGDIGELFF. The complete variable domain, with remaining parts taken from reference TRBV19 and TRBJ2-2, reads DGGITQSPKYLFRKEGQNVTLSCEQNLNHDAMYWYRQDPGQGLRLIYYSQIVNDFQKGDIAEGYSVSREKKESFPLTVTSAQKNPTAFYLCASSIGPGQGDIGELFFGEGSRLTVL.

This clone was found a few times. The CDR3 is CAWSVLDSNEKLFF. CDR3 in DNA: TGTGCCTGGAGTGTACTGGACAGTAATGAAAAACTGTTTTTT. The V call is TRBV30, the J call TRBJ1-4; a weak D match, TRBD1 (6 bases). The CDR3 extends over 14 amino acids. V dropped 0 bases and J dropped 4 bases, with 9 bases sitting between them. Germline values: CDR1 GTSNPN, CDR2 SVGIG (reference sequence).

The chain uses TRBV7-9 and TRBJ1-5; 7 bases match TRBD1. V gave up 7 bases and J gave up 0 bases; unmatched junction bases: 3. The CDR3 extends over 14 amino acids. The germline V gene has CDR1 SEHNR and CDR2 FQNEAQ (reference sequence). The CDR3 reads CASKGQDSNQPQHF. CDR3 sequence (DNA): TGTGCCAGCAAAGGACAGGATAGCAATCAGCCCCAGCATTTT.

In DNA form, the CDR3 reads TGCGCCAGCAGCGTAACCGGGACAGGGAATGAAAAACTGTTTTTT. It translates to CASSVTGTGNEKLFF. V and J are TRBV5-1 and TRBJ1-4; 9 bases are a match to TRBD1. The CDR3 covers 15 residues. The trim removed 4 bases at V and 5 bases at J, leaving 6 bases unmatched. Germline V lookup: CDR1 SGHRS, CDR2 YFSETQ.

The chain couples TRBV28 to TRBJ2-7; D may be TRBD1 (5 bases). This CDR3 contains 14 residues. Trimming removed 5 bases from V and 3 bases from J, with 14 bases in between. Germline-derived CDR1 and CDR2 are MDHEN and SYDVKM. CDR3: CASSHPQEVYEQYF. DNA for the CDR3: TGTGCCAGCAGTCATCCACAGGAAGTCTACGAGCAGTACTTC.